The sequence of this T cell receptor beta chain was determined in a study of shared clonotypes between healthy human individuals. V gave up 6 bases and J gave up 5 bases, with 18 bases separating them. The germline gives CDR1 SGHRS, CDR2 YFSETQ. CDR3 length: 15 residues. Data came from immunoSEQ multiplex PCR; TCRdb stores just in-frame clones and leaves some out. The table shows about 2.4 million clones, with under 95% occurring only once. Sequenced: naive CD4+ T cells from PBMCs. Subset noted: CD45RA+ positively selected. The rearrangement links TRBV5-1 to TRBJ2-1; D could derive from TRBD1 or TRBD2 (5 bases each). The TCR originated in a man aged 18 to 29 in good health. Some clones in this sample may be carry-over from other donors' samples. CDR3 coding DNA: TGCGCCAGCAACTTATTGATTGGGACCCACAATGAGCAGTTCTTC. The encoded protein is CASNLLIGTHNEQFF.